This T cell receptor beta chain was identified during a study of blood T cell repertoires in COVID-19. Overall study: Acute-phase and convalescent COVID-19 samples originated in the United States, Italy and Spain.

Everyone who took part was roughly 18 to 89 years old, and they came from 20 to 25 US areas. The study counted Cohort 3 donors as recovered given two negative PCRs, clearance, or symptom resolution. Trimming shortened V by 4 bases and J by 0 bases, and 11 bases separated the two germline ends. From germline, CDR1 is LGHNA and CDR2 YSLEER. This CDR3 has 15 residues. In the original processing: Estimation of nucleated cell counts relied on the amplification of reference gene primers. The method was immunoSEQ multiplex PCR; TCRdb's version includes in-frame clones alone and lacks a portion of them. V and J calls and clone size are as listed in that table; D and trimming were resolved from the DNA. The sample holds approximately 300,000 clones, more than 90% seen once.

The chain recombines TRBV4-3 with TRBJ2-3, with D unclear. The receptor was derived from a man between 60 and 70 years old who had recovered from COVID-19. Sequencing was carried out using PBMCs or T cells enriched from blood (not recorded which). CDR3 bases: TGCGCCAGCAGCCCTCAGGCGTTTAGCACAGATACGCAGTATTTT. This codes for CASSPQAFSTDTQYF.